This TCR beta chain was sequenced for a study of T cell changes during pregnancy in multiple sclerosis. Data came from immunoSEQ multiplex PCR; TCRdb stores just in-frame clones and leaves some out. The table lists some 60,000 clones, 92% of them singletons. The CDR3 runs 13 residues. The V gene's germline CDR1 is LNHDA and CDR2 SQIVND (reference sequence). V was pared by 4 bases and J by 8 bases, with 14 bases between. This receptor was taken from a female donor in good health, enrolled as a control in a pregnancy study. The source was peripheral blood, collected in the second trimester of pregnancy. This rearrangement joins TRBV19 to TRBJ1-2; D is perhaps TRBD1 (6 bases). Written as DNA, the CDR3 is TGTGCCAGTAGTAGGGAGACAGGTGGAGGCTACACCTTC. Translation: CASSRETGGGYTF.